This T cell receptor (beta chain) was profiled in a study of shared clonotypes between healthy human individuals. CD4+ cells underwent separation, giving CD45RA+ naive and CD45RA-negative memory subsets. Turning to this clone: Its specificity is unknown. The identical CDR3 is also encoded by other nucleotide sequences in the sample.

TCRdb's table, derived via immunoSEQ multiplex PCR, lists solely in-frame clones and lacks some. This table has roughly 2.4 million clones, approximately 95% appearing once. V was clipped by 0 bases and J by 4 bases; unmatched bases: 5. The germline CDR1 and CDR2 sequences are GTSNPN and SVGIG (reference sequence). The CDR3 is 15 residues long. General observations from the study: The genetic and exposure-history diversity represented was limited by few donors. Generally, naive subsets came out with larger estimated richness than memory subsets. Sample collection involved blood only; tissue repertoires are likely different.

The receptor was isolated from a man aged 18 to 30 in good health. The specimen sequenced was naive CD4+ T cells sorted from blood. Subset defined: CD45RA+ positively selected. V is TRBV30 and J is TRBJ2-1, with 8 nucleotides matching TRBD2. CDR3 sequence (DNA): TGTGCCTGGAGTGTACGCGCGGGGGGATACAATGAGCAGTTCTTC. It yields the protein CAWSVRAGGYNEQFF.